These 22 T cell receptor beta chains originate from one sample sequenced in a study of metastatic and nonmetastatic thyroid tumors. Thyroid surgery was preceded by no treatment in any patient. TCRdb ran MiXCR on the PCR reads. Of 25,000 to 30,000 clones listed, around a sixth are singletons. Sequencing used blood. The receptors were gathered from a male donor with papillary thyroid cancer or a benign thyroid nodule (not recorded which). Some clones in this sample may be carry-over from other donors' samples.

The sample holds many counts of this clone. CDR3 region: CASSLRRGGETQYF. The CDR3 DNA sequence: TGTGCCAGCAGTCTACGGCGCGGGGGAGAGACCCAGTACTTC. The rearrangement joins TRBV27 to TRBJ2-5; 7 nucleotides align to TRBD2. This CDR3 contains 14 residues. Germline CDR1 and CDR2: MNHEY and SMNVEV (reference sequence). J was trimmed by 4 bases and V by 5 bases; bases with no gene match: 7.

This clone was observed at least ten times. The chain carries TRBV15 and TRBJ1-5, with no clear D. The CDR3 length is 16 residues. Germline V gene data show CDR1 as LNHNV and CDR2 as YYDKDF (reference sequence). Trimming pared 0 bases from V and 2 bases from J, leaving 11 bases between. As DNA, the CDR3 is TGTGCCACCAGCAGAGATAGGAGGGAGCGCAATCAGCCCCAGCATTTT. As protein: CATSRDRRERNQPQHF. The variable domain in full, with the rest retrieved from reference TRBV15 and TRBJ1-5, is DAMVIQNPRYQVTQFGKPVTLSCSQTLNHNVMYWYQQKSSQAPKLLFHYYDKDFNNEADTPDNFQSRRPNTSFCFLDIRSPGLGDTAMYLCATSRDRRERNQPQHFGDGTRLSIL.

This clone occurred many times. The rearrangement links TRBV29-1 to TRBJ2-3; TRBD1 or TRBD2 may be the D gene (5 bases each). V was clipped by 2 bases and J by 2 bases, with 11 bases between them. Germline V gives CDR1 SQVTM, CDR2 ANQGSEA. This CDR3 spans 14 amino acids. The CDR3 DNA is TGCAGCGTTGAACCGGGACCATACACAGATACGCAGTATTTT. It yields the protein CSVEPGPYTDTQYF.

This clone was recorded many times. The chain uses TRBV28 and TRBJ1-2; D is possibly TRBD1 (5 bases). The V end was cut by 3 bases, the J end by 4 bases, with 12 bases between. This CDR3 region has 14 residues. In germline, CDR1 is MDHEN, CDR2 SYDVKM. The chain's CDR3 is CASSFGQGSYGYTF. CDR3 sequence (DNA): TGTGCCAGCAGTTTCGGGCAGGGAAGCTATGGCTACACCTTC.

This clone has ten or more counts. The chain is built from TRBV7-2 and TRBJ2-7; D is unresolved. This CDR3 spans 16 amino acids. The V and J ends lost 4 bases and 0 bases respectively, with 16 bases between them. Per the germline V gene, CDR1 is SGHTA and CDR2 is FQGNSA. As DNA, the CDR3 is TGTGCCAGCAGCTCCCGTGCCGGGTCATTCTCCTACGAGCAGTACTTC. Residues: CASSSRAGSFSYEQYF.

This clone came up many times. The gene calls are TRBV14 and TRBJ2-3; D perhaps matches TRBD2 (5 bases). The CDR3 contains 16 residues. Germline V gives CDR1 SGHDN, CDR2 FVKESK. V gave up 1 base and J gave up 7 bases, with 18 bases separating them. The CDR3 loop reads CASSQVPGLVGHTQYF. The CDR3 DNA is TGTGCCAGCAGCCAAGTCCCAGGACTGGTGGGTCATACGCAGTATTTT.

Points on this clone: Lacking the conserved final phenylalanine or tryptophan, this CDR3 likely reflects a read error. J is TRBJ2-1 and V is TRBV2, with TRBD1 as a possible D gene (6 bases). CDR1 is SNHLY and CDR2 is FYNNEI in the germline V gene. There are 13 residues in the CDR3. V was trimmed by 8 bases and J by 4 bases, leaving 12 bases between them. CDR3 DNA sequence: TGTGCCAGCGCAACAGGGTTATACAATGAGCAGTTCCTC. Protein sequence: CASATGLYNEQFL.

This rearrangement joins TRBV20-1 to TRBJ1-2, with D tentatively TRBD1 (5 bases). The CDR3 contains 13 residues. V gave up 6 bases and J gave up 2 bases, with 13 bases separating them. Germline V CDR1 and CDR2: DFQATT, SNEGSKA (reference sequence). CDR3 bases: TGCAGTGCAGTCAGGAACAGGAACTATGGCTACACCTTC. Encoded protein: CSAVRNRNYGYTF.

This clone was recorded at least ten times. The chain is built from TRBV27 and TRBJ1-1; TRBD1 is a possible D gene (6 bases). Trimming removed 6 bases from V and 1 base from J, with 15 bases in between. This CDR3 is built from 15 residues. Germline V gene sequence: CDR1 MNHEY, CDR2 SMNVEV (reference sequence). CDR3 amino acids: CASRPNRASNTEAFF. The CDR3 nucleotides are TGTGCCAGCAGACCTAACAGGGCGTCGAACACTGAAGCTTTCTTT.

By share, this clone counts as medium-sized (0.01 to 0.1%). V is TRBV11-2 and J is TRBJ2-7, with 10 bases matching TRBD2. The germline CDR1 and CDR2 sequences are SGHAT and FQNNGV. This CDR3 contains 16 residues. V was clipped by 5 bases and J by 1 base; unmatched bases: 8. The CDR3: CASSALASGSSYEQYF. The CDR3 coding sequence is TGTGCCAGCAGCGCCCTGGCTAGCGGGAGTTCCTACGAGCAGTACTTC.

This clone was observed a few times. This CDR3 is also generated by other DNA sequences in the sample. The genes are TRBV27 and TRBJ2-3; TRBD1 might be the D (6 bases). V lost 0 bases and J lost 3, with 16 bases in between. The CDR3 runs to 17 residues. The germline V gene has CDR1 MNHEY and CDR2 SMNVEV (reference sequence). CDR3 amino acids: CASSLSPGRGPTDTQYF. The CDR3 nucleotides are TGTGCCAGCAGTTTATCACCGGGCAGGGGTCCTACAGATACGCAGTATTTT.

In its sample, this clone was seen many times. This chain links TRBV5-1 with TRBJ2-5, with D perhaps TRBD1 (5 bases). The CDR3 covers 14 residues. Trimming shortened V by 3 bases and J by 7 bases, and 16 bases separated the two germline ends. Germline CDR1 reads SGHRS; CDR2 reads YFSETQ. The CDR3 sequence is CASSWGSGSGTQYF. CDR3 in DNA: TGCGCCAGCAGCTGGGGCTCAGGGTCCGGGACCCAGTACTTC.

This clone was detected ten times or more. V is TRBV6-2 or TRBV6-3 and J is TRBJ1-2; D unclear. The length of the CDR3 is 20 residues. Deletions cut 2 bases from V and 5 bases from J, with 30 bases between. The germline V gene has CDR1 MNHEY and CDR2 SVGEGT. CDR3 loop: CASSYIGLARFGEGRYGYTF. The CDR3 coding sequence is TGTGCCAGCAGTTACATCGGACTCGCTCGGTTCGGCGAAGGACGATATGGCTACACCTTC.

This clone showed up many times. The CDR3 loop is CASWRTGEDQPQHF. The CDR3, as DNA: TGTGCCAGCTGGCGGACAGGGGAGGATCAGCCCCAGCATTTT. V is TRBV28 and J is TRBJ1-5, with TRBD1 matching 9 bases. J gave up 5 bases and V 8 bases, and 7 bases lay outside the gene matches. This CDR3 comprises 14 residues. Germline V gives CDR1 MDHEN, CDR2 SYDVKM.

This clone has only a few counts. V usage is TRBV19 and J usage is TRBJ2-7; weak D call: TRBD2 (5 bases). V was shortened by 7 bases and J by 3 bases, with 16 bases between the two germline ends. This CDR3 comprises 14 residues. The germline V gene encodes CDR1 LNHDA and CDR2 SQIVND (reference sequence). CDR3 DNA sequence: TGTGCCAGTAAGATTGGTATGGGAGTCTACGAGCAGTACTTC. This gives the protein CASKIGMGVYEQYF.

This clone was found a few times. The CDR3 is CASVQTGPAEAFF. In DNA, the CDR3 is TGTGCCAGTGTGCAAACAGGGCCCGCTGAAGCTTTCTTT. V and J are TRBV19 and TRBJ1-1, with D perhaps matching TRBD1 (6 bases). This CDR3 contains 13 residues. In germline, CDR1 is LNHDA, CDR2 SQIVND (reference sequence). V was clipped by 8 bases and J by 6 bases, with 16 bases between them.

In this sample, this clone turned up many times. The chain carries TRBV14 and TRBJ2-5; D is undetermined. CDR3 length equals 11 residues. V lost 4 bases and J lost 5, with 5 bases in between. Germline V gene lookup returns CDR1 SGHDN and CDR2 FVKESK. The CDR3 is CASSLGETQYF. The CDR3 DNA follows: TGTGCCAGCAGCCTAGGGGAGACCCAGTACTTC.

The DNA of the CDR3 is TGTGCCAGCAGTTGGGACCAGAGAGGCGAGCAGTACTTC. Its translation is CASSWDQRGEQYF. The chain carries TRBV12-3 or TRBV12-4 and TRBJ2-7; the D gene could be TRBD1 or TRBD2 (5 bases each). The CDR3 contains 13 residues. V lost 4 bases and J 6 bases, leaving 13 bases between the germline ends.

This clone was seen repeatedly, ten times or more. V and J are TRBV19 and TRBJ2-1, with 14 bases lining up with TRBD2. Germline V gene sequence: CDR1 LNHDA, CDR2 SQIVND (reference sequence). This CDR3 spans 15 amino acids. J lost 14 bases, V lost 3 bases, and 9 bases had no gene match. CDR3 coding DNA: TGTGCCAGTAGTATTCAGACTAGCGGGAGGGCCGGGAAGTTCTTC. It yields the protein CASSIQTSGRAGKFF.

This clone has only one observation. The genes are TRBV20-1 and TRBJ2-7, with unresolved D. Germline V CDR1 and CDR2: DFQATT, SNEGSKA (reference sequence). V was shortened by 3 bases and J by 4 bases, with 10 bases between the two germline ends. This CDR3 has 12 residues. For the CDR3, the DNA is TGCAGTGCTAGTCCGGACGGTTACGAGCAGTACTTC. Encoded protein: CSASPDGYEQYF.

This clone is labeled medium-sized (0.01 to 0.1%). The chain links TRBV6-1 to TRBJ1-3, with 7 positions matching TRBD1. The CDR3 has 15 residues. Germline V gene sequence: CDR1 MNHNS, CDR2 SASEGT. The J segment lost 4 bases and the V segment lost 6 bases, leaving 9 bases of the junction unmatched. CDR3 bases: TGTGCCAGCAGGTTAATGACAGGGTCCGGAAACACCATATATTTT. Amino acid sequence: CASRLMTGSGNTIYF.

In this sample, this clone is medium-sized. CDR3 sequence (DNA): TGTGCCAGCAACTCCCCTCGGTTGAACACTGAAGCTTTCTTT. Its translation is CASNSPRLNTEAFF. The chain has TRBV6-1 and TRBJ1-1; D is uncertain. Germline V CDR1 and CDR2: MNHNS, SASEGT. With 7 bases removed from V and 0 bases from J, the gap between germline ends came to 12 bases. There are 14 residues in the CDR3.